This is a list of T cell receptor beta chains from one sample in a study of T cell clonotyping in hematopoietic cell transplantation. The data were produced by immunoSEQ multiplex PCR, yet TCRdb's version contains in-frame clones alone and is incomplete. The sample consists of over 25,000 clones, about 74% of them appearing once. Sequences were derived from peripheral blood mononuclear cells, sampled before stem cell transplant. These receptors originate from a woman in her thirties with chronic myeloid leukemia. Some clones in this sample may be carry-over from other donors' samples. Both conserved end residues are part of each CDR3. Each record gives: clone size, V gene, J gene, D gene, CDR3 protein, CDR3 DNA. The D gene is left open where the match is weak. Some rows have no size entry. The others give once, few or many, or a class for an expanded clone.

>.|TRBV19|TRBJ1-5|.
CASSIVGRRLNQPQHF
TGTGCCAGTAGTATAGTAGGCCGAAGATTAAATCAGCCCCAGCATTTT
>.|TRBV5-1|TRBJ1-6|.
CASSLDGAPLHF
TGCGCCAGCAGCTTGGATGGGGCACCCCTCCACTTT
>.|TRBV4-2|TRBJ1-1|.
CASSPGDTEAFF
TGTGCCAGCTCCCCCGGGGACACTGAAGCTTTCTTT
>.|TRBV19|TRBJ2-5|.
CASSRYREETQYF
TGTGCCAGTAGTCGATACAGGGAGGAGACCCAGTACTTC
>.|TRBV27|TRBJ1-2|TRBD1
CASKGQGANGYTF
TGTGCCAGCAAAGGACAGGGTGCTAATGGCTACACCTTC
>.|TRBV2|TRBJ1-2|TRBD1
CASSYTGEHGYTF
TGTGCCAGCAGTTATACAGGGGAACATGGCTACACCTTC
>.|TRBV19|TRBJ2-2|TRBD1
CASSPWTGPTGELFF
TGTGCCAGTAGTCCGTGGACAGGGCCCACCGGGGAGCTGTTTTTT
>.|TRBV10-3|TRBJ2-7|.
CAISEWGLYEQYF
TGTGCCATCAGTGAGTGGGGGCTTTACGAGCAGTACTTC
>.|TRBV5-1|TRBJ1-5|.
CASSLGTDQPQHF
TGCGCCAGCAGCCTCGGGACTGATCAGCCCCAGCATTTT
>.|TRBV6-5|TRBJ1-1|.
CASSSGLHTEAFF
TGTGCCAGCAGTTCGGGACTCCACACTGAAGCTTTCTTT
>.|TRBV4-1|TRBJ2-1|TRBD2
CASSHDLTSANYNEQFF
TGCGCCAGCAGCCACGATTTGACTAGCGCGAACTACAATGAGCAGTTCTTC
>.|TRBV10-3|TRBJ1-1|.
CAIRLNSEAFF
TGTGCCATCAGACTTAACAGTGAAGCTTTCTTT
>once|TRBV5-1|TRBJ2-5|.
CASSLDPRGTQYF
TGCGCCAGCAGCTTGGACCCTCGGGGGACCCAGTACTTC
>.|TRBV6-1|TRBJ2-7|.
CASAWTATQEQYF
TGTGCCAGCGCATGGACAGCTACTCAAGAGCAGTACTTC
>few|TRBV5-1|TRBJ1-6|TRBD1
CASSAGTANSPLHF
TGCGCCAGCAGCGCCGGGACAGCTAATTCACCCCTCCACTTT
>few|TRBV29-1|TRBJ1-1|.
CSVEGGAVTEAFF
TGCAGCGTTGAGGGGGGGGCGGTCACTGAAGCTTTCTTT
>.|TRBV25-1|TRBJ1-1|TRBD1
CASSGLGQANTEAFF
TGTGCCAGCAGTGGACTCGGACAGGCGAACACTGAAGCTTTCTTT
>.|TRBV4-3|TRBJ2-2|TRBD1
CASSQVRSQGASGELFF
TGCGCCAGCAGCCAAGTTCGGTCCCAGGGGGCCTCCGGGGAGCTGTTTTTT
>.|TRBV30|TRBJ1-6|.
CAWSVRPNSPLHF
TGTGCCTGGAGTGTCAGGCCAAATTCACCCCTCCACTTT
>.|TRBV11-2|TRBJ2-3|.
CASSSPRVLTDTQYF
TGTGCCAGCAGCTCTCCTAGGGTGCTCACAGATACGCAGTATTTT
>.|TRBV6-6|TRBJ1-2|TRBD1
CASRQGGGYTF
TGTGCCAGCAGACAGGGGGGCGGCTACACCTTC
>.|TRBV4-2|TRBJ2-1|.
CASSQGGRGMNEQFF
TGTGCCAGCAGCCAAGGTGGCAGGGGTATGAATGAGCAGTTCTTC
>.|TRBV2|TRBJ1-5|TRBD1
CASSTRQGRQPQHF
TGTGCCAGCAGTACGCGACAGGGTAGACAGCCCCAGCATTTT
>.|TRBV19|TRBJ1-2|.
CATRAGTPNYGYTF
TGTGCCACGCGAGCCGGGACCCCTAACTATGGCTACACCTTC
>.|TRBV6-5|TRBJ2-5|.
CASSYGLRETQYF
TGTGCCAGCAGTTACGGCCTCCGAGAGACCCAGTACTTC
>.|TRBV4-2|TRBJ2-7|.
CASSQARGANTYEQYF
TGTGCCAGCAGCCAAGCAAGGGGGGCCAACACCTACGAGCAGTACTTC
>.|TRBV7-2|TRBJ1-2|.
CASSKGAGALGYTF
TGTGCCAGCAGCAAAGGGGCAGGCGCGCTGGGATACACCTTC
>.|TRBV6-5|TRBJ2-7|.
CASSWGQGYEQYF
TGTGCCAGCAGTTGGGGGCAGGGCTACGAGCAGTACTTC
>.|TRBV5-4|TRBJ1-2|.
CASSLAALSNYGYTF
TGTGCCAGCAGCCTTGCTGCCCTCTCTAACTATGGCTACACCTTC
>.|TRBV4-3|TRBJ2-3|TRBD1
CASSQAGTVGDTQYF
TGCGCCAGCAGCCAGGCCGGGACAGTTGGAGATACGCAGTATTTT
>.|TRBV6-5|TRBJ1-2|.
CASSYKGRDYGYTF
TGTGCCAGCAGTTACAAAGGCAGGGACTATGGCTACACCTTC
>.|TRBV5-6|TRBJ2-1|TRBD2
CASSLPPGTRQFF
TGTGCCAGCAGCTTGCCCCCCGGGACTAGGCAGTTCTTC
>.|TRBV7-2|TRBJ1-1|.
CASSLNKVTEAFF
TGTGCCAGCAGCTTAAATAAGGTTACTGAAGCTTTCTTT
>.|TRBV5-6|TRBJ2-7|.
CASRRKGSSYEQYF
TGTGCCAGCAGGCGGAAGGGTAGCTCCTACGAGCAGTACTTC
>.|TRBV28|TRBJ1-2|.
CASSSLGAGNYGYTF
TGTGCCAGCAGTTCTCTGGGGGCAGGGAACTATGGCTACACCTTC
>.|TRBV29-1|TRBJ1-3|.
CSVGDRNSGNTIYF
TGCAGCGTTGGGGACCGAAACTCTGGAAACACCATATATTTT
>.|TRBV2|TRBJ1-2|TRBD1
CASSGDRGGPYGYTF
TGTGCCAGCAGTGGGGACAGGGGTGGGCCCTATGGCTACACCTTC
>.|TRBV2|TRBJ2-1|.
CASSAWTSNEQFF
TGTGCCAGCAGCGCCTGGACCTCCAATGAGCAGTTCTTC
>.|TRBV7-2|TRBJ2-7|TRBD2
CASSRLAGFYEQYF
TGTGCCAGCAGCCGACTAGCGGGATTTTACGAGCAGTACTTC
>.|TRBV11-2|TRBJ1-5|.
CASSLADQPQHF
TGTGCCAGCAGCTTAGCGGATCAGCCCCAGCATTTT
>.|TRBV19|TRBJ1-2|TRBD1
CASSSRQGTYGYTF
TGTGCCAGTAGTTCACGACAGGGTACCTATGGCTACACCTTC
>.|TRBV19|TRBJ2-7|TRBD1
CASSIDGQGAYEQYF
TGTGCCAGTAGTATAGATGGCCAGGGGGCCTACGAGCAGTACTTC
>.|TRBV9|TRBJ1-2|TRBD1
CASKEGQGNGGYTF
TGTGCCAGCAAAGAAGGACAGGGGAACGGTGGCTACACCTTC
>.|TRBV11-3|TRBJ1-1|.
CASSLSGSTNTEAFF
TGTGCCAGCAGCTTAAGTGGCAGCACGAACACTGAAGCTTTCTTT
>.|TRBV6-5|TRBJ2-1|.
CASSKPGYNEQFF
TGTGCCAGCAGCAAACCGGGCTACAATGAGCAGTTCTTC
>.|TRBV10-3|TRBJ1-1|TRBD1
CAIGRQGNTEAFF
TGTGCCATCGGGAGACAGGGGAACACTGAAGCTTTCTTT
>.|TRBV6-5|TRBJ1-2|TRBD1
CASSYTGVDYGYTF
TGTGCCAGCAGTTACACAGGGGTCGACTATGGCTACACCTTC
>.|TRBV5-6|TRBJ1-2|TRBD1
CASSLDRGRLDGYTF
TGTGCCAGCAGCTTGGACAGGGGGCGTTTGGATGGCTACACCTTC
>.|TRBV2|TRBJ1-2|.
CASSEYELVSYGYTF
TGTGCCAGCAGTGAATACGAATTGGTTTCCTATGGCTACACCTTC
>.|TRBV6-5|TRBJ1-1|TRBD1
CASSLGQLNTEAFF
TGTGCCAGCAGCCTGGGACAGTTGAACACTGAAGCTTTCTTT
>.|TRBV5-8|TRBJ2-2|TRBD1
CASTKSRDRGTGELFF
TGTGCCAGCACCAAATCCCGGGACAGGGGCACCGGGGAGCTGTTTTTT
>.|TRBV6-5|TRBJ1-2|TRBD1
CASRDRDRNYGYTF
TGTGCCAGCAGAGACCGGGACAGAAACTATGGCTACACCTTC
>.|TRBV5-1|TRBJ1-2|.
CASSLGSVGGYTF
TGCGCCAGCAGCTTGGGAAGTGTCGGGGGCTACACCTTC
>few|TRBV4-1|TRBJ1-2|.
CASSQDRADDGYTF
TGCGCCAGCAGCCAAGATAGGGCAGATGATGGCTACACCTTC
>.|TRBV5-1|TRBJ2-2|.
CASSLSFGGPNTGELFF
TGCGCCAGCAGCTTGTCGTTCGGGGGGCCAAACACCGGGGAGCTGTTTTTT
>once|TRBV6-5|TRBJ1-3|.
CASSYSTGSSGNTIYF
TGTGCCAGCAGTTACTCGACAGGCAGCTCTGGAAACACCATATATTTT